Listed below are T cell receptor beta chains from one sample, sequenced in a study of cytomegalovirus exposure and HLA in healthy donors. Produced via immunoSEQ multiplex PCR; TCRdb's table is partial and in-frame only. The data hold approximately 69,000 clones, with roughly 76% observed a single time. Sequenced material: PBMCs. The receptors originated from a young man in good health and CMV-seronegative. Each CDR3 is given with its conserved first and last residue. Fields, in order: V gene, J gene, D gene, clone size, CDR3 protein, CDR3 DNA. A D gene is named only where the DNA matches it firmly. A row's size may be missing; if present it is once, few, many or a size class.

TRBV28,TRBJ2-5,NA,NA,CASSRGDRRLETQYF,TGTGCCAGCAGTCGGGGGGACAGGCGATTAGAGACCCAGTACTTC
TRBV4-1,TRBJ1-6,NA,NA,CASSAASSYNSPLHF,TGCGCCAGCAGCGCCGCGAGCTCCTATAATTCACCCCTCCACTTT
TRBV11-1,TRBJ1-1,TRBD1,once,CASGQQGAEAFF,TGTGCCAGCGGCCAACAGGGGGCTGAAGCTTTCTTT
TRBV28,TRBJ1-2,TRBD1,NA,CASSWGTGGFGYTF,TGTGCCAGCAGTTGGGGGACAGGGGGCTTTGGCTACACCTTC
TRBV11-2,TRBJ2-3,TRBD2,NA,CASSWRGGRGDTQYF,TGTGCCAGCAGCTGGCGGGGGGGCCGTGGAGATACGCAGTATTTT
TRBV5-1,TRBJ2-3,NA,NA,CASSLEGTSTDTQYF,TGCGCCAGCAGCTTGGAAGGGACAAGCACAGATACGCAGTATTTT
TRBV11-2,TRBJ2-7,NA,medium-sized,CASSLADGGSYEQYF,TGTGCCAGCAGCTTAGCCGACGGGGGCTCCTACGAGCAGTACTTC
TRBV2,TRBJ1-5,NA,once,CASKERTHRQPQHF,TGTGCCAGCAAGGAACGGACACATAGACAGCCCCAGCATTTT
TRBV5-1,TRBJ1-3,NA,NA,CASSLARGLAGNTIYF,TGCGCCAGCAGCTTGGCCCGGGGACTAGCTGGAAACACCATATATTTT
TRBV9,TRBJ2-7,TRBD2,NA,CASSGGLAGEDEQYF,TGTGCCAGCAGCGGAGGACTAGCGGGGGAAGACGAGCAGTACTTC
TRBV7-2,TRBJ1-5,TRBD1,NA,CASSGGQGRNQPQHF,TGTGCCAGCAGCGGGGGACAGGGAAGGAATCAGCCCCAGCATTTT
TRBV29-1,TRBJ1-1,NA,NA,CSVGNLPVAGTEAFF,TGCAGCGTTGGTAACTTACCGGTCGCGGGCACTGAAGCTTTCTTT
TRBV28,TRBJ1-5,TRBD1,NA,CASRRTPGQGASQHF,TGTGCCAGCAGGCGCACCCCGGGACAGGGGGCATCCCAGCATTTT
TRBV6-5,TRBJ1-2,TRBD1,NA,CASSPQDRGGRGYTF,TGTGCCAGCAGTCCCCAGGACAGGGGAGGACGGGGCTACACCTTC
TRBV27,TRBJ2-7,TRBD1,NA,CASSPSDRRYEQYF,TGTGCCAGCAGTCCTTCGGACAGGAGGTACGAGCAGTACTTC
TRBV5-6,TRBJ1-3,TRBD1,once,CASSSSGTGLGNTIYF,TGTGCCAGCAGCTCGTCCGGGACAGGGCTCGGAAACACCATATATTTT
TRBV19,TRBJ1-2,NA,NA,CAITTANYGYTF,TGTGCCATTACGACAGCTAACTATGGCTACACCTTC
TRBV18,TRBJ1-1,TRBD1,NA,CASSPPGSGTGGTEAFF,TGTGCCAGCTCACCCCCAGGGTCCGGGACAGGAGGTACTGAAGCTTTCTTT
TRBV6-1,TRBJ1-5,NA,few,CASSEAGHSNQPQHF,TGTGCCAGCAGTGAAGCTGGACATAGCAATCAGCCCCAGCATTTT
TRBV7-9,TRBJ1-1,NA,NA,CASSRAGGEAFF,TGTGCCAGCAGCCGTGCGGGGGGGGAGGCTTTCTTT
TRBV11-2,TRBJ2-1,NA,NA,CASSLGGRDEQFF,TGTGCCAGCAGCTTAGGGGGCAGGGATGAGCAGTTCTTC
TRBV7-3,TRBJ2-3,NA,NA,CASSLSVRGGLDTQYF,TGTGCCAGCAGCTTATCGGTTCGTGGTGGGCTCGATACGCAGTATTTT
TRBV29-1,TRBJ2-1,TRBD1,NA,CSVSSRGPRVEQFF,TGCAGCGTGAGCTCTAGGGGGCCTCGGGTCGAGCAGTTCTTC
TRBV19,TRBJ2-5,TRBD1,NA,CASSIGSGTAETQYF,TGTGCCAGTAGTATAGGGTCGGGGACAGCAGAGACCCAGTACTTC
TRBV10-2,TRBJ1-1,NA,NA,CASSQNTEAFF,TGCGCCAGCAGCCAGAACACTGAAGCTTTCTTT
TRBV6-1,TRBJ1-6,TRBD1,few,CASSGTGEDSPLHF,TGTGCCAGCAGTGGAACAGGGGAGGATTCACCCCTCCACTTT
TRBV30,TRBJ1-2,NA,NA,CAWSVKLVNYGYTF,TGTGCCTGGAGTGTTAAGCTTGTTAACTATGGCTACACCTTC
TRBV6-1,TRBJ2-7,TRBD1,once,CASRTLGQFYEQYF,TGTGCCAGCAGAACATTGGGACAGTTCTACGAGCAGTACTTC
TRBV19,TRBJ2-1,TRBD1,NA,CASSQGMYNEQFF,TGTGCCAGTTCACAGGGGATGTACAATGAGCAGTTCTTC
TRBV19,TRBJ1-1,NA,NA,CASNYYGGPNTEAFF,TGTGCCAGTAACTATTACGGGGGGCCTAACACTGAAGCTTTCTTT
TRBV30,TRBJ1-2,NA,NA,CAWSVLGQNYGYTF,TGTGCCTGGAGTGTACTTGGGCAGAACTATGGCTACACCTTC